This TCR beta chain was found in a study of regulatory T cells in long-lasting Graves disease. General study results and limits: More public clonotypes were shared by persistent patients (2,741) than by new patients (roughly 910). Small numbers of samples may have cut accuracy. TCR diversity in persistent Graves' patients was below that of newly diagnosed ones. Among samples with persistent disease, TRBV28, TRBJ1-2 and TRBJ2-5 were favored.

The TCR beta library used iRepertoire HTBI primers with Arm-PCR amplification of CDR3. TCRdb re-analysed the multiplex PCR reads in MiXCR, keeping a single row per CDR3 protein. The repertoire consists of some 420,000 distinct CDR3 sequences, with less than 25% occurring once and the leading ten covering roughly 14%. Time point meaning: persistent/refractory GD, antithyroid drugs over 5 years with positive TRAb. Scientists built the TCR library using RNA that was extracted from PBMCs. CDR3 size: 14 residues. Looked up from germline, CDR1 is MDHEN and CDR2 is SYDVKM. The V end lost 5 bases, the J end lost 4 bases, and 14 bases lay between the germline ends. At least ten counts were recorded for this clonotype. Its cognate antigen is unknown.

The sequenced sample was peripheral blood mononuclear cells (PBMCs), obtained when the disease was refractory, from a patient treated with antithyroid drugs. The chain couples TRBV28 to TRBJ2-5; D may match TRBD1 or TRBD2 (7 bases each). This TCR was sampled from a female donor with Graves disease. CDR3 DNA sequence: TGTGCCAGCAGTCAGGGGGGGGTCCCAGAGACCCAGTACTTC. It codes for CASSQGGVPETQYF.